This T cell receptor (beta chain) was retrieved from a study of immune evolution from preneoplasia to lung adenocarcinoma. TCRdb's copy holds only in-frame clones and misses some; the assay was immunoSEQ multiplex PCR. This sample yields fewer than 50,000 clones, of which roughly 80% are seen a single time; around 4.7% belongs to the top ten. Trimming took 0 bases from V and 8 from J, leaving 17 bases between them. The CDR3 has 15 residues. Germline lookup yields CDR1 SGHNT and CDR2 YYREEE (reference sequence). Whole-study results and caveats: From normal lung to invasive adenocarcinoma, top clone frequencies appeared to decrease.

This clone was seen a single time. What it binds is not known. This chain uses TRBV5-4 with TRBJ1-2; no reliable D call. Sequencing was done on a sample of FFPE invasive lung adenocarcinoma tissue. This receptor was obtained from a person aged 60 to 70 with lung adenocarcinoma. CDR3 DNA sequence: TGTGCCAGCAGCTTGGAGTCATATCCCCGGAGGGGCTACACCTTC. Its translation: CASSLESYPRRGYTF.